This TCR beta chain derives from a study of cytomegalovirus exposure and HLA in healthy donors. Researchers ran the PCR with 60 Vbeta and 13 Jbeta primers. Generated by immunoSEQ multiplex PCR, the TCRdb table keeps only in-frame clones and is missing some. The sample records around 130,000 clones, around 70% being singletons. Trimming left V 7 bases short and J 4 bases short, with 14 bases between. The CDR3 is made up of 14 amino acids. Germline CDR1 is LNHDA and CDR2 is SQIVND (reference sequence). Source material: PBMCs. The gene calls are TRBV19 and TRBJ2-1; the D gene is possibly TRBD1 (5 bases). This receptor was obtained from a woman in her forties in good health and CMV-seropositive. The CDR3 is CASTRQWDYNEQFF. The CDR3 DNA is TGTGCCAGTACCCGACAGTGGGATTACAATGAGCAGTTCTTC.